These 13 T cell receptor beta chains were all obtained from the same sample, sequenced in a study of beta chain features in type 1 diabetes. Study findings and constraints: There was a moderate but significant shortening of TCRB CDR3s in all four CD4+ subsets of Type 1 diabetes patients.

Expressed TCRB transcripts were sequenced because the entire RNA isolate underwent reverse transcription. Assay used: immunoSEQ multiplex PCR; TCRdb lists only in-frame clones, some missing. This table has hundreds of thousands of clones, roughly an eighth appearing once. Which antigens these TCRs recognize remains unknown. Sequencing used naive CD4+ T cells from blood. These receptors came from a young man with type 1 diabetes.

The chain combines TRBV5-1 with TRBJ2-3; 8 nucleotides align to TRBD2. The CDR3 has 15 residues. The V gene end was trimmed by 4 bases and the J gene end by 4 bases; junction bases not matched to a gene: 8. The V gene's germline CDR1 is SGHRS and CDR2 YFSETQ. Here the CDR3 DNA reads TGCGCCAGCAGCGAGGCCCCGGGGGGGGCAGATACGCAGTATTTT. Translating gives CASSEAPGGADTQYF.

This sequence joins TRBV19 and TRBJ2-3; D not certain. CDR3 length: 12 amino acids. Germline CDR1 reads LNHDA; CDR2 reads SQIVND (reference sequence). Trimming removed 5 bases at V and 4 bases at J, with 7 bases between. CDR3 in DNA: TGTGCCAGTAGTGGTATGCCAGATACGCAGTATTTT. Translation gives CASSGMPDTQYF.

The CDR3, as DNA: TGTGCCAGCAGTTACTCGCGACGATCGCACCCGGTCACTTTC. Translated: CASSYSRRSHPVTF. The genes are TRBV6-5 and TRBJ2-6; D is undetermined. V gave up 0 bases and J gave up 19 bases, with 19 bases separating them. Germline values: CDR1 MNHEY, CDR2 SVGAGI. The CDR3 covers 14 residues.

V usage is TRBV30 and J usage is TRBJ1-6, with D perhaps TRBD1 (5 bases). V was shortened by 1 base and J by 10 bases, with 17 bases between the two germline ends. This CDR3 spans 15 amino acids. CDR1 is GTSNPN, CDR2 SVGIG, per germline (reference sequence). CDR3 loop: CAWSEAAGVGSPLHF. Here the CDR3 DNA reads TGTGCCTGGAGTGAAGCGGCGGGGGTCGGGTCACCCCTCCACTTT.

In DNA, the CDR3 is TGCAGCGCCTTCGAGGGGGGCAGGGGATCGGCTTTCTTT. It translates to CSAFEGGRGSAFF. The gene calls are TRBV29-1 and TRBJ1-1, with TRBD1 as a possible D gene (6 bases). V lost 7 bases to trimming and J lost 11 bases, with 23 bases between them. The length of the CDR3 is 13 residues. Looked up from germline, CDR1 is SQVTM and CDR2 is ANQGSEA. Variable domain in full (rest from reference TRBV29-1 and TRBJ1-1): SAVISQKPSRDICQRGTSLTIQCQVDSQVTMMFWYRQQPGQSLTLIATANQGSEATYESGFVIDKFPISRPNLTFSTLTVSNMSPEDSSIYLCSAFEGGRGSAFFGQGTRLTVV.

This clone has a handful of counts. This chain connects TRBV4-3 to TRBJ2-2; TRBD2 agrees at 13 bases. V dropped 4 bases and J dropped 7; count of bases not matched to a gene: 9. The CDR3 length is 17 residues. Germline CDR1 LGHNA, CDR2 YSLEER. CDR3 sequence: CASSPLTSGGANGELFF. CDR3 sequence (DNA): TGCGCCAGCAGCCCCCTCACTAGCGGGGGGGCGAACGGGGAGCTGTTTTTT.

J is TRBJ2-4 and V is TRBV6-5, with 12 bases identical to TRBD2. The ends lost 6 bases at V and 7 bases at J; junction bases unmatched: 4. The CDR3 covers 14 residues. CDR1 and CDR2 from the germline V gene are MNHEY and SVGAGI. The DNA for the CDR3 is TGTGCCAGCAGGCCCGGACTAGCGGGGAACATTCAGTACTTC. Its translation is CASRPGLAGNIQYF.

In the case of this clone: This sample also contains other DNA sequences that code for the same CDR3. V and J are TRBV7-2 and TRBJ2-1; D unclear. CDR3 length: 15 residues. Germline V gives CDR1 SGHTA, CDR2 FQGNSA. Trimming shortened V by 1 base and J by 4 bases, and 11 bases separated the two germline ends. DNA for the CDR3: TGTGCCAGCAGCTTAGTGGCCGTGTCTTACAATGAGCAGTTCTTC. This codes for CASSLVAVSYNEQFF.

This clone came up a few times. This chain links TRBV28 with TRBJ2-5, with D possibly being TRBD1 (6 bases). V dropped 11 bases and J dropped 7 bases, with 26 bases sitting between them. Per the germline V gene, CDR1 is MDHEN and CDR2 is SYDVKM. This CDR3 has 15 amino acids. This chain's CDR3 is CAASLGRGYERTQYF. The CDR3 DNA is TGTGCCGCGAGCCTTGGCAGGGGCTACGAACGGACCCAGTACTTC.

This clone has just a few counts. V gene TRBV5-1 combines with J gene TRBJ2-1; weak D call: TRBD1 (6 bases). Trimming cost V 0 bases and J 7 bases, with 8 bases left between them. This CDR3 has 13 amino acids. Germline V gives CDR1 SGHRS, CDR2 YFSETQ. As DNA, the CDR3 is TGCGCCAGCAGCTTGGACAGGGAGAATGAGCAGTTCTTC. Protein: CASSLDRENEQFF.

The gene calls are TRBV19 and TRBJ2-7; possibly TRBD1 for D (6 bases). Per germline, CDR1 LNHDA and CDR2 SQIVND (reference sequence). Between the trimmed V and J ends, which lost 5 bases and 3 bases, there was a span of 11 bases. The CDR3 runs 13 residues. The CDR3 region has the DNA TGTGCCAGTAGTGTTAACAGGGACTACGAGCAGTACTTC. It codes for CASSVNRDYEQYF.

J is TRBJ2-1 and V is TRBV20-1; 8 nucleotides align to TRBD1. Germline CDR1 reads DFQATT; CDR2 reads SNEGSKA (reference sequence). V was pared by 7 bases and J by 12 bases, with 8 bases of the junction left unmatched. This CDR3 region has 11 residues. This chain's CDR3 is CSVPGQGLQFF. CDR3 in DNA: TGCAGTGTCCCTGGACAGGGATTGCAGTTCTTC.

As concerns this clone: The sample has other DNA sequences that encode this CDR3 too. This chain links TRBV5-1 with TRBJ2-2, with D unresolved. The CDR3 contains 15 residues. Germline V gene data show CDR1 as SGHRS and CDR2 as YFSETQ. V was pared by 0 bases and J by 2 bases, with 8 bases between. The CDR3 DNA sequence: TGCGCCAGCAGCTTGGACTCAGCCAACACCGGGGAGCTGTTTTTT. It yields the protein CASSLDSANTGELFF.